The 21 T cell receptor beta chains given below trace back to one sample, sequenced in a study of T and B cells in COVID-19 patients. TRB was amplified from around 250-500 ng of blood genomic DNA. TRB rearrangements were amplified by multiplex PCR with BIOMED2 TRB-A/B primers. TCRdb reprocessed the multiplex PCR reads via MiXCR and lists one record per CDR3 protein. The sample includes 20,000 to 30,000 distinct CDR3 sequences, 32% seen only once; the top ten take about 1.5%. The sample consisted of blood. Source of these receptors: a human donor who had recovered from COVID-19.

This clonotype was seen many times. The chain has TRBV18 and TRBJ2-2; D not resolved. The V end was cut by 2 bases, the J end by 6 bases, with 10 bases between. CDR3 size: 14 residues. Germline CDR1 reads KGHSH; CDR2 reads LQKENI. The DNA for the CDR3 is TGTGCCAGCTCACCAGTTACCCATCCCGGGGAGCTGTTTTTT. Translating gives CASSPVTHPGELFF.

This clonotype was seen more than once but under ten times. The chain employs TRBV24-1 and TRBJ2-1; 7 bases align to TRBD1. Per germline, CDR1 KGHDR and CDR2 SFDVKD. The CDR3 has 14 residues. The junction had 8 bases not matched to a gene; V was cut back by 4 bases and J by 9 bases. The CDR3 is CATSDPRTGSEQFF. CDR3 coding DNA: TGTGCCACCAGTGACCCCCGGACAGGTAGTGAGCAGTTCTTC.

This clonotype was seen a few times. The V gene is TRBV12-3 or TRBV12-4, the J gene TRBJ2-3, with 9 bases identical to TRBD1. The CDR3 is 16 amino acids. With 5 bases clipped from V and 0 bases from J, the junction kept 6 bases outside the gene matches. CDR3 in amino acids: CASSIQGAYSTDTQYF. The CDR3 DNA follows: TGTGCCAGCAGTATACAGGGGGCGTATAGCACAGATACGCAGTATTTT.

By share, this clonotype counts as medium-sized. CDR3 residues: CSVVQGYNEQFF. The CDR3 bases are TGCAGCGTTGTTCAGGGCTACAATGAGCAGTTCTTC. This chain links TRBV29-1 with TRBJ2-1; D may be TRBD1 (5 bases). The V and J ends lost 4 bases and 3 bases respectively, with 7 bases between them. The CDR3 has 12 amino acids. From germline, CDR1 is SQVTM and CDR2 ANQGSEA.

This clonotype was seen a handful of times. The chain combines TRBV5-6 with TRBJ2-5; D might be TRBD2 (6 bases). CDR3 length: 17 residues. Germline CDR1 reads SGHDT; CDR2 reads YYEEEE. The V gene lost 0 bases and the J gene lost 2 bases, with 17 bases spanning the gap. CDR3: CASSLALRPRGQETQYF. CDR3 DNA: TGTGCCAGCAGCTTGGCCTTACGGCCCCGGGGGCAAGAGACCCAGTACTTC.

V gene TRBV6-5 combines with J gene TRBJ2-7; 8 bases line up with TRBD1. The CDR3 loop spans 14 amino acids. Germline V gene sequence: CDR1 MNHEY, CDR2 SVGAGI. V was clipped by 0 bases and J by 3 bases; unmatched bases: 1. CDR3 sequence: CASSYSDRDYEQYF. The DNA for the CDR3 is TGTGCCAGCAGTTACTCGGACAGGGACTACGAGCAGTACTTC.

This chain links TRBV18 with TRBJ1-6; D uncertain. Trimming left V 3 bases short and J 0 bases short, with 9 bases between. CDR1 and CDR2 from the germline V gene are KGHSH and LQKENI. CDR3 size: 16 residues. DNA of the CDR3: TGTGCCAGCTCACCGATACCAGGCTCCTATAATTCACCCCTCCACTTT. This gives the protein CASSPIPGSYNSPLHF.

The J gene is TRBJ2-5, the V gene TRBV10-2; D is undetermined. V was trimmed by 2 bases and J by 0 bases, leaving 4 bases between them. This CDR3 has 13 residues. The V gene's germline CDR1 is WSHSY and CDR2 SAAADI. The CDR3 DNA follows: TGCGCCAGCAGTGAGGGGTACCAAGAGACCCAGTACTTC. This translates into CASSEGYQETQYF.

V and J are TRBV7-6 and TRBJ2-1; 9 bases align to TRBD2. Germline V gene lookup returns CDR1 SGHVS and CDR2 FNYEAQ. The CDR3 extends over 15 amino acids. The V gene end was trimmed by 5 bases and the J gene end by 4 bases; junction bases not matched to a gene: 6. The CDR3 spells CASSPLSGRYNEQFF. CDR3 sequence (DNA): TGTGCCAGCAGCCCCTTGAGCGGGAGGTACAATGAGCAGTTCTTC.

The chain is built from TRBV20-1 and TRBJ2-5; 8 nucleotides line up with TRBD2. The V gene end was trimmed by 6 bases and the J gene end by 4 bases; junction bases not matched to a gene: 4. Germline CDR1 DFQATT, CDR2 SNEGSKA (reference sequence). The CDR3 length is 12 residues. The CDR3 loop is CSAAGGVETQYF. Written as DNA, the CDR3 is TGCAGTGCCGCCGGGGGGGTAGAGACCCAGTACTTC.

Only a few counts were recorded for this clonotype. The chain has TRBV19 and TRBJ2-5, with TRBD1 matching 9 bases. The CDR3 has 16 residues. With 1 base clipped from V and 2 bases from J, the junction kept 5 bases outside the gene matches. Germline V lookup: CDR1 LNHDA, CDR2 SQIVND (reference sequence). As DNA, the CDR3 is TGTGCCAGTAGTATAGGGGGGACAGGGCAACAAGAGACCCAGTACTTC. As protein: CASSIGGTGQQETQYF.

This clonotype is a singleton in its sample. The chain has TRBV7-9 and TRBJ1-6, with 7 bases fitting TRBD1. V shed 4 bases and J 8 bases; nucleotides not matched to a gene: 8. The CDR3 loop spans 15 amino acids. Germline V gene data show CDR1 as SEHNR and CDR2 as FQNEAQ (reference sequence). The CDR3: CASSSWTGGDSPLHF. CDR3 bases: TGTGCCAGCAGCTCCTGGACAGGAGGAGATTCACCCCTCCACTTT.

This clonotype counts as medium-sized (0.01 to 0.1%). The CDR3 nucleotides read TGTGCCAGTAGTATCGGCAGGGTGAGGGGTGAGCAGTTCTTC. Encoded protein: CASSIGRVRGEQFF. The V gene is TRBV19, the J gene TRBJ2-1; D possibly matches TRBD1 or TRBD2 (5 bases each). The germline V gene has CDR1 LNHDA and CDR2 SQIVND (reference sequence). Trimming removed 3 bases at V and 9 bases at J, with 15 bases between. The CDR3 is 14 amino acids. The complete variable domain, with remaining parts taken from reference TRBV19 and TRBJ2-1, reads DGGITQSPKYLFRKEGQNVTLSCEQNLNHDAMYWYRQDPGQGLRLIYYSQIVNDFQKGDIAEGYSVSREKKESFPLTVTSAQKNPTAFYLCASSIGRVRGEQFFGPGTRLTVL.

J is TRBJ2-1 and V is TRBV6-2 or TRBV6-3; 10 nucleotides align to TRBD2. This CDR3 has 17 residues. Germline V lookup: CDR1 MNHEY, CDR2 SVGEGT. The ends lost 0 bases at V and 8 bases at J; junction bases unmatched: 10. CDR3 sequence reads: CASSYSSSGRLRDEQFF. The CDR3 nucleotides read TGTGCCAGCAGTTACTCGAGTAGCGGGAGGCTCAGGGATGAGCAGTTCTTC.

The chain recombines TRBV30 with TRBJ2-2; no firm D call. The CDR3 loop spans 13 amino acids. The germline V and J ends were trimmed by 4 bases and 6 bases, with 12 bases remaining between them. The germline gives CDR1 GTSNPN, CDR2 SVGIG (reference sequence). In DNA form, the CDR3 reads TGTGCCTGGACCCCTGTGGCATCCGGGGAGCTGTTTTTT. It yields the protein CAWTPVASGELFF.

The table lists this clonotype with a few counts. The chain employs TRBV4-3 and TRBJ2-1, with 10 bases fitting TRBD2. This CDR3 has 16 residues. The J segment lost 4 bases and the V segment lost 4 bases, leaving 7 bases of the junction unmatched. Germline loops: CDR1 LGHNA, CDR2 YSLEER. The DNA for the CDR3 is TGCGCCAGCAGCCGCCTCACTAGCGGGGCGTACAATGAGCAGTTCTTC. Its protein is CASSRLTSGAYNEQFF.

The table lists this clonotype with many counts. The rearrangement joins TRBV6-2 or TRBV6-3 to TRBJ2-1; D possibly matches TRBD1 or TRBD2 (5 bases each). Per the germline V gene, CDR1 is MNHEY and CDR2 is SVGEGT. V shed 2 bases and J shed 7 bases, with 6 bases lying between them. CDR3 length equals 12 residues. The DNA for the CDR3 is TGTGCCAGCAGTTACGGGGGAAATGAGCAGTTCTTC. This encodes CASSYGGNEQFF.

CDR3 coding DNA: TGTGCCAGCAGTTACAAAGGGTTGGGTGGAAACACCATATATTTT. Its translation is CASSYKGLGGNTIYF. The chain combines TRBV6-5 with TRBJ1-3; D remains ambiguous. The CDR3 sequence is 15 residues long. Germline loops: CDR1 MNHEY, CDR2 SVGAGI. The V end was cut by 2 bases, the J end by 3 bases, with 11 bases between.

The CDR3 spells CASSQELGTGNTIYF. The CDR3 DNA sequence: TGCGCCAGCAGCCAAGAACTAGGGACCGGAAACACCATATATTTT. The rearrangement joins TRBV4-3 to TRBJ1-3; D is perhaps TRBD1 (5 bases). Trimming took 0 bases from V and 4 from J, leaving 10 bases between them. Germline CDR1 reads LGHNA; CDR2 reads YSLEER. This CDR3 spans 15 amino acids.

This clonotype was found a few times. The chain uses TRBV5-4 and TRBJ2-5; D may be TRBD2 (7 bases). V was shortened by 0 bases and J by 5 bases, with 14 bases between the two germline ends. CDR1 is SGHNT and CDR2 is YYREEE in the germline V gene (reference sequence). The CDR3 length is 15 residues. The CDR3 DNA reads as TGTGCCAGCAGCTTGGAGGGGGGGGGGCTTGAGACCCAGTACTTC. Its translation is CASSLEGGGLETQYF.

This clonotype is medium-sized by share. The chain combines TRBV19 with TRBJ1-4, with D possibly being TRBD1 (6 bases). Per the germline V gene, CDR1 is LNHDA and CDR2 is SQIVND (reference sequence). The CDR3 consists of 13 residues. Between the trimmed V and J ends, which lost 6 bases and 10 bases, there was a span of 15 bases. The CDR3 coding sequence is TGTGCCAGTAGCCAAACTAGGGGGGTAAAACTGTTTTTT. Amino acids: CASSQTRGVKLFF.